The clone carrying this T cell receptor beta chain was found a few times. Its matching antigen is unknown. The entry originates in a study of T cells in Graves' hyperthyroidism and ophthalmopathy. The overall study: It was at initial diagnosis, before any treatment, that peripheral blood was collected.

Researchers took RNA transcripts and amplified the TCR beta CDR3 regions from them. HTBI primers drove first-round RT-PCR of the TCR CDR3. TCRdb reprocessed the multiplex PCR reads with MiXCR, giving one entry per CDR3 protein. The data contain around 190,000 distinct CDR3 sequences, about 17% of them singletons. Graves' hyperthyroidism was deemed stable given no ophthalmopathy progression within 18 months. Whole-study findings and limits: Also found in blood were most expanded thyroid clonotypes above 0.001.

The sample was blood. This TCR derives from a woman aged 50 to 65 with Graves' hyperthyroidism.

CDR3 loop: CASSPPGLAGEETQYF. The DNA of the CDR3 is TGTGCCAGTAGTCCCCCGGGACTAGCGGGAGAAGAGACCCAGTACTTC. The gene calls are TRBV19 and TRBJ2-5; TRBD2 agrees at 14 bases. Germline values: CDR1 LNHDA, CDR2 SQIVND (reference sequence). V lost 5 bases to trimming and J lost 3 bases; unmatched junction nucleotides: 5. The CDR3 loop spans 16 amino acids. The full variable domain, in which reference TRBV19 and TRBJ2-5 provide the parts outside the CDR3, is DGGITQSPKYLFRKEGQNVTLSCEQNLNHDAMYWYRQDPGQGLRLIYYSQIVNDFQKGDIAEGYSVSREKKESFPLTVTSAQKNPTAFYLCASSPPGLAGEETQYFGPGTRLLVL.